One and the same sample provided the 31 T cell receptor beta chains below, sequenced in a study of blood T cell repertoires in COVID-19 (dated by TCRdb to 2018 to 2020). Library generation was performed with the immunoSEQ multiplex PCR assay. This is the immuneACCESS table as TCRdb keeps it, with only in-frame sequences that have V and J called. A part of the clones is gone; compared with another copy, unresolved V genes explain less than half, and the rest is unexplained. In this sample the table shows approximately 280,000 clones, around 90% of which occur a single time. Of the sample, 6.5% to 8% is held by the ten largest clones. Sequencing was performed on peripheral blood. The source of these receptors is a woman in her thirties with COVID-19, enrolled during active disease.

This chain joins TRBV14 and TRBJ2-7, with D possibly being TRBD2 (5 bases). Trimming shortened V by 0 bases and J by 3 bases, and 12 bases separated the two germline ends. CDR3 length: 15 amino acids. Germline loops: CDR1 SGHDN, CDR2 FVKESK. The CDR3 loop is CASSQDLGVGYEQYF. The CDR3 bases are TGTGCCAGCAGCCAAGATTTGGGAGTCGGCTACGAGCAGTACTTC.

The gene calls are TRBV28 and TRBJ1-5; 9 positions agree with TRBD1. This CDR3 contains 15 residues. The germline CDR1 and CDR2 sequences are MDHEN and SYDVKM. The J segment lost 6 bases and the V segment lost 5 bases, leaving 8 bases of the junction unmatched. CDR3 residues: CASSLTGQGGQPQHF. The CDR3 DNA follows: TGTGCCAGCAGTCTTACGGGACAGGGAGGTCAGCCCCAGCATTTT.

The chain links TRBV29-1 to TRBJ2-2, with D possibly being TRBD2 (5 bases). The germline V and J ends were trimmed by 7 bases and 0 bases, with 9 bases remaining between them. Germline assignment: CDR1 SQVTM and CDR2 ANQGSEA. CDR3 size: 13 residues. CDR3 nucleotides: TGCAGCGCCTCACTAGCGAACACCGGGGAGCTGTTTTTT. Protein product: CSASLANTGELFF.

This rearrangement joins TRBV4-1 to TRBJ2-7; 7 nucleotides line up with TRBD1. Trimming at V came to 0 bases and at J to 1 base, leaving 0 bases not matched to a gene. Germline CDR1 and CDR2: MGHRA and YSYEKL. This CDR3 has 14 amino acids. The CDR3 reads CASSQEDRSYEQYF. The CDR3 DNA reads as TGCGCCAGCAGCCAAGAGGACAGGTCCTACGAGCAGTACTTC.

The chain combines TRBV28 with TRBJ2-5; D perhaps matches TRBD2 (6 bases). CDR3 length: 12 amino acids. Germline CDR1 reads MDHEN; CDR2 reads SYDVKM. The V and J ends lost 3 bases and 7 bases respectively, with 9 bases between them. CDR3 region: CASSFRSGTQYF. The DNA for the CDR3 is TGTGCCAGCAGTTTTCGTAGCGGGACCCAGTACTTC. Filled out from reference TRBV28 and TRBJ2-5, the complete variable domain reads DVKVTQSSRYLVKRTGEKVFLECVQDMDHENMFWYRQDPGLGLRLIYFSYDVKMKEKGDIPEGYSVSREKKERFSLILESASTNQTSMYLCASSFRSGTQYFGPGTRLLVL.

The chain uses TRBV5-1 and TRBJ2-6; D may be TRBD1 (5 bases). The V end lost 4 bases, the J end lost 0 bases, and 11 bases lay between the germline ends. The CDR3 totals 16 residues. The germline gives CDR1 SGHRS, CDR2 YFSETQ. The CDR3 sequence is CASSHTGSSGANVLTF. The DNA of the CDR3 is TGCGCCAGCAGCCACACAGGAAGCTCTGGGGCCAACGTCCTGACTTTC. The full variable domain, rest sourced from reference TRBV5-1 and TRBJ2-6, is KAGVTQTPRYLIKTRGQQVTLSCSPISGHRSVSWYQQTPGQGLQFLFEYFSETQRNKGNFPGRFSGRQFSNSRSEMNVSTLELGDSALYLCASSHTGSSGANVLTFGAGSRLTVL.

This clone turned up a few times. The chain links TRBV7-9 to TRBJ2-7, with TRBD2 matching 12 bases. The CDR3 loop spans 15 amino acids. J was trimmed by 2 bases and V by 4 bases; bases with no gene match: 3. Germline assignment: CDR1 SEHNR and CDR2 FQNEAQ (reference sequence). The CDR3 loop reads CASSSLAGGTYEQYF. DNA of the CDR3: TGTGCCAGCAGCTCGCTAGCGGGAGGGACCTACGAGCAGTACTTC.

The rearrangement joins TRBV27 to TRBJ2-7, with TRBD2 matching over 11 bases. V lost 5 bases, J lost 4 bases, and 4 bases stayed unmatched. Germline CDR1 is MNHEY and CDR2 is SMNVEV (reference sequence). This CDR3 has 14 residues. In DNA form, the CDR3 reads TGTGCCAGCAGTCCTCTAGCGGGAGGATACGAGCAGTACTTC. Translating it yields CASSPLAGGYEQYF.

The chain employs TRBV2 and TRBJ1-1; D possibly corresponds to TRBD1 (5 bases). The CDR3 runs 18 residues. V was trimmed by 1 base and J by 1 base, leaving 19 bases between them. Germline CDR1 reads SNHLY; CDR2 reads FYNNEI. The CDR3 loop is CASSEGGFGRSGNTEAFF. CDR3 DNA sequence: TGTGCCAGCAGTGAAGGGGGCTTCGGCCGCTCGGGGAACACTGAAGCTTTCTTT.

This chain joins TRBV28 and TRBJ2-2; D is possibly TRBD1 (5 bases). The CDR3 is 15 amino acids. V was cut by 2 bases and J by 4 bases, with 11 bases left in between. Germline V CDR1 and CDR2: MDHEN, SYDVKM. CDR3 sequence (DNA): TGTGCCAGCAGTTTACTGCAGGGTTTCACCGGGGAGCTGTTTTTT. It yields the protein CASSLLQGFTGELFF.

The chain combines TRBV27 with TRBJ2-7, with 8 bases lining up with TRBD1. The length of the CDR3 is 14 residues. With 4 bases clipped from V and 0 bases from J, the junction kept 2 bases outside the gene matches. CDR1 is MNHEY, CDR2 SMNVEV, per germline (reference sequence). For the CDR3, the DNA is TGTGCCAGCAGTTCCGGACAGGGCTCCTACGAGCAGTACTTC. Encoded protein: CASSSGQGSYEQYF.

CDR3 residues: CSANRNTEAFF. CDR3 DNA: TGCAGTGCTAACAGAAACACTGAAGCTTTCTTT. The chain links TRBV20-1 to TRBJ1-1; D call uncertain. CDR3 length equals 11 residues. Trimming removed 4 bases from V and 2 bases from J, with 5 bases in between. The V gene's germline CDR1 is DFQATT and CDR2 SNEGSKA (reference sequence).

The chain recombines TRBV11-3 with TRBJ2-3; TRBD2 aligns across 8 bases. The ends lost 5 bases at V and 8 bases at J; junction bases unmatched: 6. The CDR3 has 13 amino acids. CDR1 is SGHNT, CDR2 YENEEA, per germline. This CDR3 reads CASSDSGSGTQYF. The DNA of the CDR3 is TGTGCCAGCAGCGACAGCGGGAGCGGTACGCAGTATTTT.

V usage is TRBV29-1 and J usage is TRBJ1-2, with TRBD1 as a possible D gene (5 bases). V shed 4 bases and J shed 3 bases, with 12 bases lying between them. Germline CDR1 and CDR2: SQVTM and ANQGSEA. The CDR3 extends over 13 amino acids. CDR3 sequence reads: CSVVLWGDYGYTF. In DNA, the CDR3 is TGCAGCGTTGTCTTGTGGGGGGACTATGGCTACACCTTC.

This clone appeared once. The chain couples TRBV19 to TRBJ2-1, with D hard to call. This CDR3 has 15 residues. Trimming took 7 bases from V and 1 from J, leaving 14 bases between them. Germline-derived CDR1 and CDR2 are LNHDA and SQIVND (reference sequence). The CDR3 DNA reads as TGTGCCAGTAACCCCAATTGGGCGTCCTACAATGAGCAGTTCTTC. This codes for CASNPNWASYNEQFF.

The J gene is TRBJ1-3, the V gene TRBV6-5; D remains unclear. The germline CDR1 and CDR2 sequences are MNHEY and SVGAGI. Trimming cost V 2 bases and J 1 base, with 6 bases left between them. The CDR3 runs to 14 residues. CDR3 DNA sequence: TGTGCCAGCAGTTACACCGGGTCTGGAAACACCATATATTTT. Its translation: CASSYTGSGNTIYF.

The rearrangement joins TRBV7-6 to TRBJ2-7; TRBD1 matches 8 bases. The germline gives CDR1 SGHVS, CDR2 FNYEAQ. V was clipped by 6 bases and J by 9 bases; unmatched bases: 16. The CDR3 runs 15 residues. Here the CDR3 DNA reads TGTGCCAGCAGGGCCGGGACAGGTTCCCTACACGTGCAGTACTTC. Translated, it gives CASRAGTGSLHVQYF.

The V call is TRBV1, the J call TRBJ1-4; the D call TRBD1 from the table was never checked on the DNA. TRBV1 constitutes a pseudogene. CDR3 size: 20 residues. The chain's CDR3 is CTSSQDPLGRVGGVMEKLFF. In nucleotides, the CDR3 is TGCACCAGCAGCCAAGATCCTCTGGGCAGGGTTGGTGGTGTCATGGAAAAACTGTTTTTT.

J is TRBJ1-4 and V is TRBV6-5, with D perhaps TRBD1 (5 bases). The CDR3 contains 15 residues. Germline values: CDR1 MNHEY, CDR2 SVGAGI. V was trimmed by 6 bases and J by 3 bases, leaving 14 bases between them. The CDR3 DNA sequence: TGTGCCAGCAGGACAGTATATTCCGCTAATGAAAAACTGTTTTTT. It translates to CASRTVYSANEKLFF.

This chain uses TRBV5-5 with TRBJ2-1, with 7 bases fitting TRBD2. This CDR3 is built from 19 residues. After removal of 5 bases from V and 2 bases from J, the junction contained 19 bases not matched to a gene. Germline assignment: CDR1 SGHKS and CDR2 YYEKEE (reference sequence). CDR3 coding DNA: TGTGCCAGCAGTCCAAGCGGGAAGGGCCTCCGGGGAACCTACAATGAGCAGTTCTTC. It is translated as CASSPSGKGLRGTYNEQFF.

The CDR3 DNA reads as TGTGCCAGCAGTCCAGGCCTAGGGGGTACGCAGTATTTT. Protein: CASSPGLGGTQYF. The chain carries TRBV28 and TRBJ2-3, with D perhaps matching TRBD1 (6 bases). This CDR3 has 13 amino acids. Germline CDR1 MDHEN, CDR2 SYDVKM. V was clipped by 5 bases and J by 8 bases, with 14 bases between them.

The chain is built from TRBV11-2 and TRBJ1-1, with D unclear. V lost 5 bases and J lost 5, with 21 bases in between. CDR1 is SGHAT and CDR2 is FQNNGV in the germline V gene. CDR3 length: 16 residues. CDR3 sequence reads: CASSPRYRGIETEAFF. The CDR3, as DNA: TGTGCCAGCAGCCCTAGATACCGGGGTATAGAGACTGAAGCTTTCTTT.

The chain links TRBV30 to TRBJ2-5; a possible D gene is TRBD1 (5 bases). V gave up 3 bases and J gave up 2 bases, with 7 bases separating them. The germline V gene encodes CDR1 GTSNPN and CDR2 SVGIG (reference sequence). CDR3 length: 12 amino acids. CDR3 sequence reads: CAWRGAQETQYF. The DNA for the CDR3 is TGTGCCTGGAGAGGGGCGCAAGAGACCCAGTACTTC.

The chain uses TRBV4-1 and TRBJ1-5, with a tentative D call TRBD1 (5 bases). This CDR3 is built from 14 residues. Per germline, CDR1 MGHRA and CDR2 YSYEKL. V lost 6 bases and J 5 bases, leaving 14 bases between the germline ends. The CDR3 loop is CASRQTGFDQPQHF. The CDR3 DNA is TGCGCCAGCAGACAAACAGGATTCGATCAGCCCCAGCATTTT.

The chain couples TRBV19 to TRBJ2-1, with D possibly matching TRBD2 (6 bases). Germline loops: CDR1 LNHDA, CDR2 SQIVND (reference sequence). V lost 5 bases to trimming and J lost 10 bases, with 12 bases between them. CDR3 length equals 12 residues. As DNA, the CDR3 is TGTGCCAGTAGTGTTTACCGGGAGGAGCAGTTCTTC. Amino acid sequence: CASSVYREEQFF.

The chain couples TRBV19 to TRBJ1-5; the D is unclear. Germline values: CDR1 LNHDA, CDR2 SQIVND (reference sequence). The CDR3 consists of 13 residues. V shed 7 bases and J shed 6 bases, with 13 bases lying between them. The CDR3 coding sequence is TGTGCCAGTAATTCCGGCGTAGCTCAGCCCCAGCATTTT. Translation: CASNSGVAQPQHF.

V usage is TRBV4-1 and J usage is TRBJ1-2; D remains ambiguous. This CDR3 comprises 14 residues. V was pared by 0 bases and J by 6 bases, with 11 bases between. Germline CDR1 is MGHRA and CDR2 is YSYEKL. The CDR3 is CASSQDPRSNGYTF. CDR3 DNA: TGCGCCAGCAGCCAAGATCCGCGGTCTAATGGCTACACCTTC.

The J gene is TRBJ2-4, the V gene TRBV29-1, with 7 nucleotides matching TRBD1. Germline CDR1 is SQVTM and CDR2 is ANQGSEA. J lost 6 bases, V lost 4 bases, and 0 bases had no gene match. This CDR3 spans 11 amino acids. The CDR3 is CSVGQGNIQYF. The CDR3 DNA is TGCAGCGTTGGACAGGGAAACATTCAGTACTTC.

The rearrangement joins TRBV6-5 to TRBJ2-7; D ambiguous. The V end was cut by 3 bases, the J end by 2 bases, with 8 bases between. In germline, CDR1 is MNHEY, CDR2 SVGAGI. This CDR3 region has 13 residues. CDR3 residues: CASSYSLTYEQYF. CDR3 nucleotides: TGTGCCAGCAGTTATAGTCTAACCTACGAGCAGTACTTC.

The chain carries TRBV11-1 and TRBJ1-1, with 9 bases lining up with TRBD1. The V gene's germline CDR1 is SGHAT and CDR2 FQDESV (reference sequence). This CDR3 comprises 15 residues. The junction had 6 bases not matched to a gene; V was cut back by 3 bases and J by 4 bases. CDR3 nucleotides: TGTGCCAGCAGCTTCCTCGGGACAGGGAGCACTGAAGCTTTCTTT. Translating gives CASSFLGTGSTEAFF.

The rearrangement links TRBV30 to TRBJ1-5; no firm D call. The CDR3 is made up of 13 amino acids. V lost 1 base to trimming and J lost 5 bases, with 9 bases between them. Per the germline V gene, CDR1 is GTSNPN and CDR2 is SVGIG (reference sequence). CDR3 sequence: CAWSARTDQPQHF. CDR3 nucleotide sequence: TGTGCCTGGAGTGCCAGGACTGATCAGCCCCAGCATTTT.